Each of the 17 T cell receptor beta chains below was sequenced from the same sample in a study of blood T cell repertoires in COVID-19. The repertoire was sequenced with immunoSEQ multiplex PCR; TCRdb's copy has only in-frame clones and lacks some. Found here are 250,000 to 300,000 clones, more than 75% of them singletons; the top ten hold around 2%. Sequencing was done on a sample of PBMCs or T cells enriched from blood (not recorded which). Receptor source: a woman aged 55-75 years in a cohort exposed to, infected with or recovered from COVID-19 (not recorded which).

V is TRBV5-1 and J is TRBJ2-5; 7 bases are shared with TRBD1. V was pared by 4 bases and J by 2 bases, with 5 bases of the junction left unmatched. CDR3 length equals 14 residues. CDR1 is SGHRS, CDR2 YFSETQ, per germline. The CDR3 sequence: CASSLSGQQETQYF. CDR3 bases: TGCGCCAGCAGCCTATCGGGACAGCAAGAGACCCAGTACTTC. Full variable domain (rest looked up from reference TRBV5-1 and TRBJ2-5): KAGVTQTPRYLIKTRGQQVTLSCSPISGHRSVSWYQQTPGQGLQFLFEYFSETQRNKGNFPGRFSGRQFSNSRSEMNVSTLELGDSALYLCASSLSGQQETQYFGPGTRLLVL.

This chain uses TRBV4-1 with TRBJ1-5; 8 bases match TRBD1. V shed 6 bases and J 4 bases; nucleotides not matched to a gene: 17. The CDR3 runs to 18 residues. CDR1 is MGHRA, CDR2 YSYEKL, per germline. The DNA for the CDR3 is TGCGCCAGCAGTTTCAATTCAGGGGGCGCCCTATATAATCAGCCCCAGCATTTT. Its translation: CASSFNSGGALYNQPQHF.

The J gene is TRBJ1-2, the V gene TRBV24-1, with 10 nucleotides matching TRBD1. Looked up from germline, CDR1 is KGHDR and CDR2 is SFDVKD. The junction had 4 bases not matched to a gene; V was cut back by 4 bases and J by 6 bases. The CDR3 is 14 residues long. The CDR3 DNA is TGTGCCACCAGTGAATCGGGGACAGGGGATGGCTACACCTTC. This translates into CATSESGTGDGYTF.

This clone was observed a single time. This chain uses TRBV6-5 with TRBJ2-3, with D possibly TRBD2 on 6 matching bases. The germline gives CDR1 MNHEY, CDR2 SVGAGI. The CDR3 covers 13 residues. Trimming shortened V by 5 bases and J by 7 bases, and 13 bases separated the two germline ends. DNA for the CDR3: TGTGCCAGCAGTCCGAGACTAGATCATACGCAGTATTTT. This gives the protein CASSPRLDHTQYF.

This chain uses TRBV10-2 with TRBJ2-7; 7 positions agree with TRBD2. Trimming removed 9 bases from V and 1 base from J; junction bases left unmatched: 3. Per germline, CDR1 WSHSY and CDR2 SAAADI. CDR3 length: 12 amino acids. CDR3: CASRGVSYEQYF. The CDR3 bases are TGCGCCAGTCGGGGGGTTTCCTACGAGCAGTACTTC.

The chain recombines TRBV10-2 with TRBJ2-7, with no clear D. Germline V gene data show CDR1 as WSHSY and CDR2 as SAAADI. The V and J ends lost 3 bases and 0 bases respectively, with 9 bases between them. This CDR3 is built from 14 residues. The CDR3 region has the DNA TGCGCCAGCAGTGATACTCCTAACTCCTACGAGCAGTACTTC. This gives the protein CASSDTPNSYEQYF.

The gene calls are TRBV9 and TRBJ2-2; 10 bases map to TRBD2. J lost 1 base, V lost 3 bases, and 3 bases had no gene match. The V gene's germline CDR1 is SGDLS and CDR2 YYNGEE. There are 16 residues in the CDR3. The CDR3 sequence is CASSASGRVNTGELFF. The CDR3 nucleotides are TGTGCCAGCAGCGCAAGCGGGAGGGTGAACACCGGGGAGCTGTTTTTT.

Here the CDR3 DNA reads TGTGCCTCCTGGGGCAGGGATGTCGGCGAGCAGTACTTC. This translates into CASWGRDVGEQYF. The genes are TRBV5-6 and TRBJ2-7, with D possibly being TRBD1 (5 bases). V gave up 10 bases and J gave up 6 bases, with 20 bases separating them. This CDR3 comprises 13 residues. Looked up from germline, CDR1 is SGHDT and CDR2 is YYEEEE.

This clone was found once. V gene TRBV7-8 combines with J gene TRBJ2-1; 7 bases fit TRBD2. Germline V lookup: CDR1 SGHVS, CDR2 FQNEAQ. The CDR3 consists of 12 residues. V gave up 5 bases and J gave up 12 bases; unmatched junction bases: 7. CDR3 nucleotides: TGTGCCAGCAGCCAACCGGGGGGTGGGCAGTTCTTC. As protein: CASSQPGGGQFF.

This clone was seen once. V gene TRBV7-2 combines with J gene TRBJ2-1, with 9 bases aligning to TRBD2. The junction had 10 bases not matched to a gene; V was cut back by 3 bases and J by 1 base. The germline V gene has CDR1 SGHTA and CDR2 FQGNSA. The CDR3 consists of 18 residues. The CDR3 DNA is TGTGCCAGCAGCTTCCTCGCGATAGCGGGGGTATCCTACAATGAGCAGTTCTTC. Residues: CASSFLAIAGVSYNEQFF. Full variable domain (missing parts from reference TRBV7-2 and TRBJ2-1): GAGVSQSPSNKVTEKGKDVELRCDPISGHTALYWYRQSLGQGLEFLIYFQGNSAPDKSGLPSDRFSAERTGGSVSTLTIQRTQQEDSAVYLCASSFLAIAGVSYNEQFFGPGTRLTVL.

The chain couples TRBV3-1 (or the pseudogene TRBV3-2) to TRBJ1-4; TRBD1 aligns across 9 bases. V was clipped by 4 bases and J by 8 bases; unmatched bases: 5. The CDR3 sequence is 14 residues long. The V gene's germline CDR1 is LGHDT and CDR2 YNNKEL (reference sequence). CDR3 bases: TGTGCCAGCAGCCCTCGGACAGGGGCAGAAAAACTGTTTTTT. This codes for CASSPRTGAEKLFF.

This clone was recorded once. This chain uses TRBV25-1 with TRBJ1-3; the D is unclear. V was pared by 3 bases and J by 3 bases, with 12 bases between. The germline V gene has CDR1 MGHDK and CDR2 SYGVNS. This CDR3 has 15 residues. The CDR3 nucleotides are TGTGCCAGCAGTGATTGGCAGGACTTTGGAAACACCATATATTTT. It specifies CASSDWQDFGNTIYF.

J is TRBJ2-2 and V is TRBV11-2, with D tentatively TRBD1 (6 bases). This CDR3 contains 16 residues. CDR1 and CDR2 (germline): SGHAT, FQNNGV. Between the trimmed V and J ends, which lost 6 bases and 6 bases, there was a span of 20 bases. CDR3 protein: CASRALRDNPPGELFF. For the CDR3, the DNA is TGTGCCAGCAGGGCCCTCCGGGACAACCCACCCGGGGAGCTGTTTTTT.

This clone was found once. This rearrangement joins TRBV30 to TRBJ2-1, with D tentatively TRBD2 (5 bases). Trimming took off 8 bases at V and 7 bases at J, with 15 bases between the two ends. Germline CDR1 GTSNPN, CDR2 SVGIG (reference sequence). The CDR3 is made up of 12 amino acids. The CDR3 coding sequence is TGTGCCAGAACAGCGGTCTCAAATGAGCAGTTCTTC. This encodes CARTAVSNEQFF.

This chain joins TRBV18 and TRBJ1-4; D gene unclear. This CDR3 is built from 14 residues. Per germline, CDR1 KGHSH and CDR2 LQKENI. With 3 bases removed from V and 8 bases from J, the gap between germline ends came to 13 bases. The CDR3 coding sequence is TGTGCCAGCTCACCGACCGGGAGCGAAGAAAAACTGTTTTTT. As protein: CASSPTGSEEKLFF. Supplemented by reference TRBV18 and TRBJ1-4, the full variable domain reads NAGVMQNPRHLVRRRGQEARLRCSPMKGHSHVYWYRQLPEEGLKFMVYLQKENIIDESGMPKERFSAEFPKEGPSILRIQQVVRGDSAAYFCASSPTGSEEKLFFGSGTQLSVL.

The chain carries TRBV18 and TRBJ1-5; TRBD1 matches at 8 bases. The ends lost 5 bases at V and 4 bases at J; junction bases unmatched: 4. The CDR3 sequence is 14 residues long. The germline CDR1 and CDR2 sequences are KGHSH and LQKENI. The CDR3 sequence is CASSRQGPNQPQHF. CDR3 bases: TGTGCCAGCTCAAGACAGGGGCCGAATCAGCCCCAGCATTTT.

This chain links TRBV30 with TRBJ2-2; 9 bases are shared with TRBD2. The ends lost 1 base at V and 4 bases at J; junction bases unmatched: 1. Germline V gene lookup returns CDR1 GTSNPN and CDR2 SVGIG (reference sequence). This CDR3 has 14 residues. CDR3 DNA: TGTGCCTGGAGTGGGACTAGCGCCACCGGGGAGCTGTTTTTT. It encodes CAWSGTSATGELFF. Filled out from reference TRBV30 and TRBJ2-2, the complete variable domain reads SQTIHQWPATLVQPVGSPLSLECTVEGTSNPNLYWYRQAAGRGLQLLFYSVGIGQISSEVPQNLSASRPQDRQFILSSKKLLLSDSGFYLCAWSGTSATGELFFGEGSRLTVL.